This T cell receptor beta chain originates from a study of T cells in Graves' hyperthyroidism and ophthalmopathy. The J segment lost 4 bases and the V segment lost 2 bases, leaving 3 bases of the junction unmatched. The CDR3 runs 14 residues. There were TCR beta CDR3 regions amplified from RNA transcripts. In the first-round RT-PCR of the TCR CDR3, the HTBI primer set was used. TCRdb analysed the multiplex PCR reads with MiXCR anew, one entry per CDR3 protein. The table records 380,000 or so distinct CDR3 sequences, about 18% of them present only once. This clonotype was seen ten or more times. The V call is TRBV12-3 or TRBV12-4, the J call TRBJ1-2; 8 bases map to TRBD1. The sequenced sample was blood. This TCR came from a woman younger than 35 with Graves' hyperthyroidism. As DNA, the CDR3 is TGTGCCAGCAGTTTACGGCAGGGGGCCTATGGCTACACCTTC. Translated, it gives CASSLRQGAYGYTF.